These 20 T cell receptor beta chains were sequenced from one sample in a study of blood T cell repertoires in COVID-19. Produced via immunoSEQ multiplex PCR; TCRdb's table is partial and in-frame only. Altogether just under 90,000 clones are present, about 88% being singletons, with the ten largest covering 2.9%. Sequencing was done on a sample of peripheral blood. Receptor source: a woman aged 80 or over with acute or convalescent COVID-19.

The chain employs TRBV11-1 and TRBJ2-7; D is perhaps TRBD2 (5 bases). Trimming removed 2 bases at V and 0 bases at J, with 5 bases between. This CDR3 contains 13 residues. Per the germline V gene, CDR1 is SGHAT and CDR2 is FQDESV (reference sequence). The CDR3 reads CASSLSGSYEQYF. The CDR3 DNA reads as TGTGCCAGCAGCTTAAGCGGCTCCTACGAGCAGTACTTC.

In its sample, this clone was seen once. The chain's CDR3 is CASSYRPGSNQPQHF. CDR3 DNA: TGCGCCAGCAGCTATAGGCCGGGAAGCAATCAGCCCCAGCATTTT. The chain combines TRBV5-1 with TRBJ1-5; D is uncertain. Trimming left V 3 bases short and J 1 base short, with 11 bases between. The CDR3 length is 15 residues. In germline, CDR1 is SGHRS, CDR2 YFSETQ.

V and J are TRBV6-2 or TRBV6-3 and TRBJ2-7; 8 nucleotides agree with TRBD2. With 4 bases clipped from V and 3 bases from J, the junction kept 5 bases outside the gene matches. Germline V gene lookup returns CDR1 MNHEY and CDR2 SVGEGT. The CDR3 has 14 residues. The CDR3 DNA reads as TGTGCCAGCAGTTCGGGACTAGACCTCTACGAGCAGTACTTC. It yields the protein CASSSGLDLYEQYF.

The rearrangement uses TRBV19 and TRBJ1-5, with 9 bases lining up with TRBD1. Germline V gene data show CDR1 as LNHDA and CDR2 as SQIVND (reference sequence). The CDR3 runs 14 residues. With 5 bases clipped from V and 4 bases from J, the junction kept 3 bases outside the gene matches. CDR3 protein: CASSPGQGNQPQHF. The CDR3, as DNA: TGTGCCAGTAGTCCCGGACAGGGGAATCAGCCCCAGCATTTT.

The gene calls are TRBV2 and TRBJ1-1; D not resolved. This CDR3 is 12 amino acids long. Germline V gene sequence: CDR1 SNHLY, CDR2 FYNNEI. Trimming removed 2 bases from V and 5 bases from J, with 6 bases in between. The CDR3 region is CASSEWQTEAFF. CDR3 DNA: TGTGCCAGCAGTGAATGGCAGACTGAAGCTTTCTTT. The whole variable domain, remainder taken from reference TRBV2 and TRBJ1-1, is EPEVTQTPSHQVTQMGQEVILRCVPISNHLYFYWYRQILGQKVEFLVSFYNNEISEKSEIFDDQFSVERPDGSNFTLKIRSTKLEDSAMYFCASSEWQTEAFFGQGTRLTVV.

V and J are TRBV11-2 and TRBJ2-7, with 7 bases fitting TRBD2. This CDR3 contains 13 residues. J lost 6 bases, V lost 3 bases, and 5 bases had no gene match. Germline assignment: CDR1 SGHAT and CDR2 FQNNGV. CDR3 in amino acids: CASSFSGETEQYF. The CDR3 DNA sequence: TGTGCCAGCAGCTTCAGCGGGGAAACCGAGCAGTACTTC. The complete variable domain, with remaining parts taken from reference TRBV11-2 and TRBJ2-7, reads EAGVAQSPRYKIIEKRQSVAFWCNPISGHATLYWYQQILGQGPKLLIQFQNNGVVDDSQLPKDRFSAERLKGVDSTLKIQPAKLEDSAVYLCASSFSGETEQYFGPGTRLTVT.

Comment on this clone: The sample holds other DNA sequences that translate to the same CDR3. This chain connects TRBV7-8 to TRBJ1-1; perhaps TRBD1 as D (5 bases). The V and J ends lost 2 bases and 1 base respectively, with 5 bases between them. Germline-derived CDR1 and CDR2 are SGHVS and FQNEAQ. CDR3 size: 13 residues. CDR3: CASSLTGNTEAFF. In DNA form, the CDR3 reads TGTGCCAGCAGCTTAACAGGGAACACTGAAGCTTTCTTT.

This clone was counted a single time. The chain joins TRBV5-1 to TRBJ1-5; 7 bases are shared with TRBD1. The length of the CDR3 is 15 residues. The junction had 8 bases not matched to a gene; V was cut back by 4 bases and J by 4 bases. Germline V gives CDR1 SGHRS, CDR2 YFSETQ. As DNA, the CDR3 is TGCGCCAGCAGCCCTAGTGGGACAGATAATCAGCCCCAGCATTTT. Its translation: CASSPSGTDNQPQHF.

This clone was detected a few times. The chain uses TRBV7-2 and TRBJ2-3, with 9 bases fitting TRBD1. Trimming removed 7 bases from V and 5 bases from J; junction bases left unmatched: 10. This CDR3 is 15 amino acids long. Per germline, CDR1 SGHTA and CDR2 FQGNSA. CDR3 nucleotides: TGTGCCAGCATCCGTAAACAGGGGGCGAAAGATACGCAGTATTTT. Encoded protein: CASIRKQGAKDTQYF.

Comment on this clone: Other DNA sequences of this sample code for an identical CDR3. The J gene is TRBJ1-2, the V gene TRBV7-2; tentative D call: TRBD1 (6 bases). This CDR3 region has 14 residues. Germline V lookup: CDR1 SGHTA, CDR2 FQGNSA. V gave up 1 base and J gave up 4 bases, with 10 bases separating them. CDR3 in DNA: TGTGCCAGCAGCTTAGGGGGGCAAGGCTATGGCTACACCTTC. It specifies CASSLGGQGYGYTF.

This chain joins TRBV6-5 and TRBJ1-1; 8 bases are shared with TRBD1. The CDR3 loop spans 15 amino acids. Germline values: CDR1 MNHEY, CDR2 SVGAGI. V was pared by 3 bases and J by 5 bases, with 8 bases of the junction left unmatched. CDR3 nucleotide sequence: TGTGCCAGCAGTTATTACGGACAGGGAGGGACTGAAGCTTTCTTT. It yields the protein CASSYYGQGGTEAFF.

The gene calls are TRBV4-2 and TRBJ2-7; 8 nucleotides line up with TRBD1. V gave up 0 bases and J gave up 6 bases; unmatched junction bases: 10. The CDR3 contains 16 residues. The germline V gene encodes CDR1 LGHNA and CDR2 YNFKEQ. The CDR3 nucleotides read TGTGCCAGCAGCCAAGACGGGTGGGACAGGTGGGGCGAGCAGTACTTC. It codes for CASSQDGWDRWGEQYF.

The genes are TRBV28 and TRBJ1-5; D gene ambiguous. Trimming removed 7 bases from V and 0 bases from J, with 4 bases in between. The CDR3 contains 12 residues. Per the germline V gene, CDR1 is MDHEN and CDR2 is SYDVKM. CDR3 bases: TGTGCCAGCAAGCTTAGCAATCAGCCCCAGCATTTT. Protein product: CASKLSNQPQHF.

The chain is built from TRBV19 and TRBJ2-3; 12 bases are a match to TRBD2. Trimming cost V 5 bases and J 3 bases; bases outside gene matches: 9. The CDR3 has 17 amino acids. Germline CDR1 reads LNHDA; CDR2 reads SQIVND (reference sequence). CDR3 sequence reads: CASSVGLAGLLTDTQYF. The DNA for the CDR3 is TGTGCCAGTAGTGTCGGACTAGCGGGATTGTTAACAGATACGCAGTATTTT.

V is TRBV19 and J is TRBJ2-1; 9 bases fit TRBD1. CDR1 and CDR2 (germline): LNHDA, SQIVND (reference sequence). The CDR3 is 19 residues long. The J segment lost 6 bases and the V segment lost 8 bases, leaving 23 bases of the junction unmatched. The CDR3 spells CASLPQGWGPGTGFNEQFF. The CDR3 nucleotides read TGTGCCAGTCTCCCTCAGGGATGGGGACCCGGGACAGGGTTCAATGAGCAGTTCTTC.

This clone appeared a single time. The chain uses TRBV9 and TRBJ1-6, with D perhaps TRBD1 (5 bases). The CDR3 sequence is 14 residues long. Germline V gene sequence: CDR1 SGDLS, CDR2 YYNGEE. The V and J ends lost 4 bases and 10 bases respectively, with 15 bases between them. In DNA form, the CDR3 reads TGTGCCAGCAGCTCCCGGGACTCCAACTCACCCCTCCACTTT. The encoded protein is CASSSRDSNSPLHF.

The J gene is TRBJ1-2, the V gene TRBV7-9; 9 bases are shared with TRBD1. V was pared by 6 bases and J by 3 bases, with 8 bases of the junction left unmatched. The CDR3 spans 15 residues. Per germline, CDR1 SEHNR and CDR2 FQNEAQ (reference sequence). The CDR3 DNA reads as TGTGCCAGCAGTTACACAGGGGGCGCCGACTATGGCTACACCTTC. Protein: CASSYTGGADYGYTF.

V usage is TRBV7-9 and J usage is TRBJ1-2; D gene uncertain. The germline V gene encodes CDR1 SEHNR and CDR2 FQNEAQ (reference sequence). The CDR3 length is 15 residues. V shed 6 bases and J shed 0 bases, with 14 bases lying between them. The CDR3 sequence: CASSQLGKTNYGYTF. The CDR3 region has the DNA TGTGCCAGCAGTCAACTCGGGAAAACTAACTATGGCTACACCTTC.

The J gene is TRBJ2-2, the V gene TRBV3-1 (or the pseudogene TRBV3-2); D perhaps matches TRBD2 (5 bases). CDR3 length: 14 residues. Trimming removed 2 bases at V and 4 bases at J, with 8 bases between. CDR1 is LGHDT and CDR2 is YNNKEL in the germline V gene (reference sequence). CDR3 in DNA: TGTGCCAGCAGCCAATGGACTCCCACCGGGGAGCTGTTTTTT. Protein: CASSQWTPTGELFF.

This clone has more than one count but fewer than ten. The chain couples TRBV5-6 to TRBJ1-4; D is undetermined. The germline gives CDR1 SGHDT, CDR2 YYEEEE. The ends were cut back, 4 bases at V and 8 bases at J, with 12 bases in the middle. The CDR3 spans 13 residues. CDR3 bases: TGTGCCAGCAGCCTGGCCGGAGCCGAAAAACTGTTTTTT. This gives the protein CASSLAGAEKLFF. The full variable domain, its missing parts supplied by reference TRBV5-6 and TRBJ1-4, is DAGVTQSPTHLIKTRGQQVTLRCSPKSGHDTVSWYQQALGQGPQFIFQYYEEEERQRGNFPDRFSGHQFPNYSSELNVNALLLGDSALYLCASSLAGAEKLFFGSGTQLSVL.